This T cell receptor (beta chain) was identified in a study of identical twins. Whole-study results and caveats: Insertions were reduced in abundant cord blood beta clonotypes but not in memory repertoires. Out-of-frame alpha sequences common to twins exhibited a surplus of low generation probability.

TCRdb itself ran the 5' RACE reads through MiXCR, one entry per CDR3 protein. The sample yields 300,000 or so distinct CDR3 sequences, over 8.5% seen once. Germline CDR1 reads LGHNA; CDR2 reads YSLEER. The V and J ends lost 3 bases and 0 bases respectively, with 11 bases between them. This CDR3 has 15 residues. A remark on this clonotype: Antigen unknown.

These data are also associated with another study on yellow fever vaccine responses in identical twins. From that second work: Twins reportedly mounted vaccine T cell responses that seemed partly convergent, partly personalized.

The gene calls are TRBV4-3 and TRBJ2-5, with D tentatively TRBD1 or TRBD2 (5 bases each). This sequence was found in a woman under 30 in good health. The source material was CD8+ T cells sorted from blood. This CDR3 is CASSQGRGNQETQYF. The CDR3 nucleotides are TGCGCCAGCAGCCAGGGACGGGGAAACCAAGAGACCCAGTACTTC.